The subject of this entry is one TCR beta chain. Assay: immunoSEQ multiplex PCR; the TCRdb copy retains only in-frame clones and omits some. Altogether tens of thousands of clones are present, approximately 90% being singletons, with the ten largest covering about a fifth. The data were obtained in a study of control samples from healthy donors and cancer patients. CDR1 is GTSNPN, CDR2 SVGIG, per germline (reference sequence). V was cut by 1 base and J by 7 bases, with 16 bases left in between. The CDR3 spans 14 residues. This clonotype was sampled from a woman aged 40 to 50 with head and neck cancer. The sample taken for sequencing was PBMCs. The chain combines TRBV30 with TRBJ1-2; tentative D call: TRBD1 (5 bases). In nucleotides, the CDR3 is TGTGCCTGGAGTGAGAAAGGGGCGCGAGGTGGCTACACCTTC. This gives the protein CAWSEKGARGGYTF.